The source of this T cell receptor (beta chain) is a study of cytomegalovirus exposure and HLA in healthy donors. Study-wide points: Roughly even sequencing depth across donors was the assumption behind the presence/absence analyses. Whilst most TCR sequences proved rare, a subset of public TCRs occurred across many donors.

Germline assignment: CDR1 KGHSH and CDR2 LQKENI. V trimming: 6 bases; J trimming: 7 bases; junction bases outside the gene matches: 8. The CDR3 sequence is 14 residues long. 13 Jbeta primers and 60 Vbeta primers were used for the PCR. TCRdb's copy holds only in-frame clones and misses some; the assay was immunoSEQ multiplex PCR. The sample includes fewer than 200,000 clones, approximately 81% seen only once; the top ten take approximately 2.4%. A word on this clone: Its specificity is unknown.

The sample comprised PBMCs. The receptor's source is a female donor in good health and CMV-seronegative. The chain recombines TRBV18 with TRBJ2-7; 11 bases are a match to TRBD2. The CDR3 DNA reads as TGTGCCAGCTCTGGGACTAGCGGAGGCAGGGAGCAGTACTTC. Translated: CASSGTSGGREQYF.